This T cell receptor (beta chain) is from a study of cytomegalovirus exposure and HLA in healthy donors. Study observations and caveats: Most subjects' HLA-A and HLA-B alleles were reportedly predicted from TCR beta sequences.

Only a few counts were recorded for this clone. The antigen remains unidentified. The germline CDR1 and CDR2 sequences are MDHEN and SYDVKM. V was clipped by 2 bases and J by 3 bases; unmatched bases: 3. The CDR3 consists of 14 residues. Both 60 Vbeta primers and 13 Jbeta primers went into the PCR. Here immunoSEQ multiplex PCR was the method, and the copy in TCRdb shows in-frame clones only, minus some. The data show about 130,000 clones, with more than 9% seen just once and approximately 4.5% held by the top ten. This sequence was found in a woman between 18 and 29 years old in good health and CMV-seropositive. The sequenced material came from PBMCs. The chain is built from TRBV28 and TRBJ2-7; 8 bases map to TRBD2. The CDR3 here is CASSLTGGDYEQYF. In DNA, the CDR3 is TGTGCCAGCAGTTTAACGGGAGGGGACTACGAGCAGTACTTC.